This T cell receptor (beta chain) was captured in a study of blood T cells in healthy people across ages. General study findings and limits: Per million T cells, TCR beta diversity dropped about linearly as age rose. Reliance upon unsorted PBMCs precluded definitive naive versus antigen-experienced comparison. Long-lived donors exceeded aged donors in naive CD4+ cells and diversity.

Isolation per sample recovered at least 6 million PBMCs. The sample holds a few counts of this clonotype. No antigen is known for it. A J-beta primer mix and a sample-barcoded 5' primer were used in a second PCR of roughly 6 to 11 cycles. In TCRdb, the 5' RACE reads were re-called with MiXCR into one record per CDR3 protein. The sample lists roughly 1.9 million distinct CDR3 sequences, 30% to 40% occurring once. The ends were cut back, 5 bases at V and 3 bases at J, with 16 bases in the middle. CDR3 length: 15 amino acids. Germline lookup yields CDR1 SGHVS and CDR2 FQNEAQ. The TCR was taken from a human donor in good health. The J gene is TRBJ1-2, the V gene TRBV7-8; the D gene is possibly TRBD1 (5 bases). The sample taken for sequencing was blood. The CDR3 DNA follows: TGTGCCAGCAGCCTATCACCGACAGCACACTATGGCTACACCTTC. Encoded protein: CASSLSPTAHYGYTF.